The following is a T cell receptor (beta chain) sequence with its context. The data were obtained in a study of shared clonotypes between healthy human individuals. Study background: Three plates were used per donor for CD4 naive, three for CD4 memory, two for CD8 naive and one for CD8 memory.

Assay used: immunoSEQ multiplex PCR; TCRdb lists only in-frame clones, some missing. The sample contains roughly 760,000 clones, under 80% of which appear only once. V shed 7 bases and J shed 1 base, with 14 bases lying between them. The germline gives CDR1 MNHNS, CDR2 SASEGT. The CDR3 has 14 amino acids. The chain recombines TRBV6-1 with TRBJ2-7; D perhaps matches TRBD1 (6 bases). The sequencing input was memory CD4+ T cells sorted from blood. Subset here: CD45RA-negative fraction. This clonotype was obtained from a woman aged 25 to 45 in good health. The CDR3 DNA is TGTGCCAGCAAACGGGCAGGGGAGTCCTACGAGCAGTACTTC. Protein product: CASKRAGESYEQYF.